This TCR beta chain comes out of a study of T-cell memory formation after mild COVID-19. General study results and limits: Most CD4+ clones that shrank were in CM and EM, while CD8+ ones turned up in EMRA.

Turning to this clonotype: Its antigen is still unknown.

V lost 2 bases to trimming and J lost 2 bases, with 13 bases between them. In germline, CDR1 is MNHEY, CDR2 SVGEGT. The CDR3 runs to 15 residues. TCRdb independently ran MiXCR on the 5' RACE reads; one entry per CDR3 protein. The data hold a few hundred thousand distinct CDR3 sequences, with under 30% observed a single time. This chain joins TRBV6-2 or TRBV6-3 and TRBJ2-7; D tentatively fits TRBD1 or TRBD2 (5 bases each). The receptor was isolated from an adult woman who had mild COVID-19 (a few samples of this study predate the infection). Cell type and time point are not known. The specimen was PBMCs or a T cell subset sorted from them (not recorded which). CDR3 sequence reads: CASSYDGTAPYEQYF. Written as DNA, the CDR3 is TGTGCCAGCAGTTACGACGGGACGGCACCCTACGAGCAGTACTTC.